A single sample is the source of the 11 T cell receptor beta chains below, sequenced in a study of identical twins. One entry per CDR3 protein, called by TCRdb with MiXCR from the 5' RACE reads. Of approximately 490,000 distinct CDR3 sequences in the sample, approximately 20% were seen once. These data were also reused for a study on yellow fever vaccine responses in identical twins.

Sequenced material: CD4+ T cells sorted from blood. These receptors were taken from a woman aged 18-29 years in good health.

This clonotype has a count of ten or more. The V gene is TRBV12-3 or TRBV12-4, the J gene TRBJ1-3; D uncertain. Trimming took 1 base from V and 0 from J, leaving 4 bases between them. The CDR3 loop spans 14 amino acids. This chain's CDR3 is CASSLVVSGNTIYF. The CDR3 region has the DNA TGTGCCAGCAGTTTAGTGGTCTCTGGAAACACCATATATTTT.

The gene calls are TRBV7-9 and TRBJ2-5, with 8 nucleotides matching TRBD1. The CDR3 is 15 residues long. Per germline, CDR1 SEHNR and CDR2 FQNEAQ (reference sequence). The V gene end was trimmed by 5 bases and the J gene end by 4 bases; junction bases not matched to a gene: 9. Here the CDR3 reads CASSPMTGTGETQYF. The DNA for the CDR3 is TGTGCCAGCAGCCCGATGACTGGGACAGGAGAGACCCAGTACTTC.

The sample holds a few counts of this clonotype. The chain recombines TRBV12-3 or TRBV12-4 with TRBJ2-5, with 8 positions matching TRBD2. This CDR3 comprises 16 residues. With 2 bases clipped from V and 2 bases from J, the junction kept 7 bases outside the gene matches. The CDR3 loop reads CASSLYWTSKQETQYF. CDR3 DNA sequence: TGTGCCAGCAGTTTATACTGGACTAGCAAACAAGAGACCCAGTACTTC.

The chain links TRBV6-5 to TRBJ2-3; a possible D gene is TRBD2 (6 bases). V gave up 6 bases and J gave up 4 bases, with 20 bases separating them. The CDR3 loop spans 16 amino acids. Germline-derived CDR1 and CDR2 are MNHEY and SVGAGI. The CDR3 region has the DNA TGTGCCAGCAGGACTCGACTAGGATCTGGAGCAGATACGCAGTATTTT. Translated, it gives CASRTRLGSGADTQYF.

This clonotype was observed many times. This chain's CDR3 is CATTGRGGKNIQYF. DNA of the CDR3: TGTGCCACCACCGGCAGGGGAGGCAAAAACATTCAGTACTTC. This chain connects TRBV15 to TRBJ2-4; D is possibly TRBD1 or TRBD2 (6 bases each). CDR3 length: 14 amino acids. Trimming cost V 7 bases and J 3 bases, with 13 bases left between them. Germline V gene sequence: CDR1 LNHNV, CDR2 YYDKDF (reference sequence). The whole variable domain, filled in from reference TRBV15 and TRBJ2-4, reads DAMVIQNPRYQVTQFGKPVTLSCSQTLNHNVMYWYQQKSSQAPKLLFHYYDKDFNNEADTPDNFQSRRPNTSFCFLDIRSPGLGDTAMYLCATTGRGGKNIQYFGAGTRLSVL.

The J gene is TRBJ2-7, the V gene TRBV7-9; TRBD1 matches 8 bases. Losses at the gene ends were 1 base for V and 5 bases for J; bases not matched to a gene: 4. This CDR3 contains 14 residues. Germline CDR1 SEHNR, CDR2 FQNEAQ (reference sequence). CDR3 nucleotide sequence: TGTGCCAGCAGCTTAGAGACAGGGGACCACGAGCAGTACGTC. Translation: CASSLETGDHEQYV.

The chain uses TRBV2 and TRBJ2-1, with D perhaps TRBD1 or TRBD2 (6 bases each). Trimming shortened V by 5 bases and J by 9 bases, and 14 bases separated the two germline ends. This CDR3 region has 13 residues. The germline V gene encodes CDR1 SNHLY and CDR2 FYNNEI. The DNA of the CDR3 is TGTGCCAGCAGTCTCAAGTCGGGGGCTGAGCAGTTCTTC. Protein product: CASSLKSGAEQFF.

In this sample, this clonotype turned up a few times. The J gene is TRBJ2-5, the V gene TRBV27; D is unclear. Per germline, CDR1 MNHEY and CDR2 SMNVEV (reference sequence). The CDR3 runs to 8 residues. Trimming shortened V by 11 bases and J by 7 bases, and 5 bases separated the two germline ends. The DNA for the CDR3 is TGTGCCGTGGGGACCCAGTACTTC. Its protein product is CAVGTQYF.

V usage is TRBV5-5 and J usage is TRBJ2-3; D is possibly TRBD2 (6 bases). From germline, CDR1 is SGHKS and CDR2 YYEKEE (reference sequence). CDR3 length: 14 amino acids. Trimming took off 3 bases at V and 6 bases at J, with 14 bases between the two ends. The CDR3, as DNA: TGTGCCAGCAGCTGGATAGCGGAGGCCGATACGCAGTATTTT. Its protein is CASSWIAEADTQYF.

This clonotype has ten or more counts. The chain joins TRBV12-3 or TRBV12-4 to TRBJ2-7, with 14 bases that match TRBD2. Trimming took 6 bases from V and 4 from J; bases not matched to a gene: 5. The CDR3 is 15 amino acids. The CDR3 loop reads CASSEGLAGVYEQYF. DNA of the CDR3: TGTGCCAGCAGCGAGGGACTAGCGGGAGTTTACGAGCAGTACTTC.

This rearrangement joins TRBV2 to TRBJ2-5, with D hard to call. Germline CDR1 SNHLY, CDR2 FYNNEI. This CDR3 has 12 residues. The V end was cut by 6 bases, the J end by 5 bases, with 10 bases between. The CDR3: CASRLGYETQYF. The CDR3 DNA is TGTGCCAGCAGGTTGGGTTACGAGACCCAGTACTTC.